The source of this T cell receptor (beta chain) is a study of blood T cells in healthy people across ages. Overall study findings and caveats: TCR beta diversity correlated strongly with naive T cell percentage. Per million T cells, TCR beta diversity dropped about linearly as age rose. Among long-lived donors, naive CD4+ cells were more numerous and diversity higher than in aged donors. Estimates based on one million T cells were treated as lower bounds.

Sample-barcoded 5' priming and a J-beta primer mix drove a second PCR of roughly 6 to 12 cycles. TCRdb re-called the 5' RACE reads through MiXCR, storing one row per CDR3 protein. The profile shows 700,000 or so distinct CDR3 sequences, 22% of them singletons. This CDR3 region has 15 residues. Germline-derived CDR1 and CDR2 are SGHRS and YFSETQ. Trimming left V 3 bases short and J 4 bases short, with 16 bases between. This clonotype has only a few counts. Its matching antigen is unknown. What was sequenced was blood. V and J are TRBV5-1 and TRBJ1-1; D perhaps matches TRBD1 (6 bases). The origin of this receptor is a man between 65 and 79 years old in good health. CDR3 residues: CASSSNPQGSTEAFF. The DNA of the CDR3 is TGCGCCAGCAGCTCCAACCCACAGGGAAGCACTGAAGCTTTCTTT.